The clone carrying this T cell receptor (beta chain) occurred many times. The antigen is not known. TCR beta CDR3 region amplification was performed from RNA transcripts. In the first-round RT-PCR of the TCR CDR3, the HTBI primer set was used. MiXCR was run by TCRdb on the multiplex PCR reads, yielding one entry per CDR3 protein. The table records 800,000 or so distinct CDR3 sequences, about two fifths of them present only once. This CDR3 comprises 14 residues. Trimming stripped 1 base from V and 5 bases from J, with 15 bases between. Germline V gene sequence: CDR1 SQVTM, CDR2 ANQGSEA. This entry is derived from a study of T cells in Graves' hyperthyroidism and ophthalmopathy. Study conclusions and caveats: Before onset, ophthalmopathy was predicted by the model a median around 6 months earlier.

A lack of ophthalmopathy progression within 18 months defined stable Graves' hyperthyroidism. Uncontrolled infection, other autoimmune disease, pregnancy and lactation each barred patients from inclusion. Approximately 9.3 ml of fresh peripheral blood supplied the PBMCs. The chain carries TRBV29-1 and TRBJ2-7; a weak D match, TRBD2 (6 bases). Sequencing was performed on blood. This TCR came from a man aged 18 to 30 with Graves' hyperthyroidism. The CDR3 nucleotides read TGCAGCGTTGAAGCTGGGGGAGGCCCCAACGAGCAGTACTTC. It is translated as CSVEAGGGPNEQYF.